This T cell receptor (beta chain) was found in a study of radiation and T cells in renal cell carcinoma. This clone was seen only once. TCRdb keeps only in-frame clones here, not all; method: immunoSEQ multiplex PCR. Of over 60,000 clones in the sample, 75% to 90% were seen once. Time point noted: blood 4 weeks post-SBRT, at nephrectomy. Specified treatment: 15 Gy SBRT to primary tumor, nephrectomy 4 weeks later. Nephrectomy followed 15 Gy stereotactic body radiation by 4 weeks. The patient's renal cell carcinoma had clear cell pathology. The CDR3 loop spans 17 amino acids. Trimming stripped 3 bases from V and 0 bases from J, with 15 bases between. Germline CDR1 and CDR2: MGHRA and YSYEKL.

Sequenced material: blood, taken from a patient whose treatment included radiotherapy and nephrectomy. The rearrangement joins TRBV4-1 to TRBJ2-1; the D is unclear. The sequence derives from a woman aged 55-70 years with renal cell carcinoma. The chain's CDR3 is CASSHKGPGYSYNEQFF. Here the CDR3 DNA reads TGCGCCAGCAGCCATAAGGGCCCCGGATACTCCTACAATGAGCAGTTCTTC.